These 15 T cell receptor beta chains came from one sample sequenced in a study of blood T cells in healthy people across ages. Primers used in a second PCR of about 6 to 11 cycles were a sample-barcoded 5' primer and a J-beta primer mix. TCRdb processed the 5' RACE reads anew with MiXCR; each CDR3 protein has one entry. The data hold hundreds of thousands of distinct CDR3 sequences, with roughly 20% observed a single time. Specimen: blood. These receptors came from a man between 65 and 85 years old in good health.

The chain's CDR3 is CSVNRNMNTEAFF. The CDR3 nucleotides read TGCAGCGTTAACAGGAACATGAACACTGAAGCTTTCTTT. The V gene is TRBV29-1, the J gene TRBJ1-1, with D perhaps matching TRBD1 (5 bases). The germline V gene has CDR1 SQVTM and CDR2 ANQGSEA. This CDR3 is 13 amino acids long. Trimming cost V 5 bases and J 0 bases, with 10 bases left between them.

J is TRBJ1-1 and V is TRBV28; the D is unclear. Germline loops: CDR1 MDHEN, CDR2 SYDVKM. The CDR3 has 17 amino acids. The V gene lost 3 bases and the J gene lost 5 bases, with 22 bases spanning the gap. CDR3: CASSLGGLGRWFTEAFF. DNA for the CDR3: TGTGCCAGCAGTTTGGGTGGTCTAGGCCGTTGGTTTACTGAAGCTTTCTTT.

This clonotype was detected many times. The chain carries TRBV12-3 or TRBV12-4 and TRBJ2-7, with D possibly TRBD2 on 6 matching bases. V shed 5 bases and J shed 7 bases, with 18 bases lying between them. The CDR3 has 14 amino acids. CDR3 protein: CASSQGGTLGEQYF. The DNA of the CDR3 is TGTGCCAGCAGTCAGGGCGGGACCCTAGGGGAGCAGTACTTC.

The gene calls are TRBV15 and TRBJ2-7; D remains ambiguous. Between the trimmed V and J ends, which lost 0 bases and 2 bases, there was a span of 11 bases. This CDR3 is built from 15 residues. Germline values: CDR1 LNHNV, CDR2 YYDKDF (reference sequence). CDR3 amino acids: CATSRDGEPTYEQYF. Written as DNA, the CDR3 is TGTGCCACCAGCAGAGATGGAGAACCTACCTACGAGCAGTACTTC.

This clonotype was seen more than once but under ten times. The gene calls are TRBV12-3 or TRBV12-4 and TRBJ2-7; TRBD2 aligns across 7 bases. V gave up 6 bases and J gave up 7 bases; unmatched junction bases: 9. The CDR3 loop spans 13 amino acids. The CDR3 region has the DNA TGTGCCAGCAGCGTGCTAGCGGTGGGGGAGCAGTACTTC. Amino acids: CASSVLAVGEQYF.

The chain combines TRBV6-5 with TRBJ1-2; D not certain. V dropped 0 bases and J dropped 4 bases, with 18 bases sitting between them. The length of the CDR3 is 17 residues. Germline assignment: CDR1 MNHEY and CDR2 SVGAGI. The CDR3 loop reads CASSYSLDPWGGYGYTF. CDR3 nucleotide sequence: TGTGCCAGCAGTTACTCGTTAGATCCGTGGGGAGGCTATGGCTACACCTTC.

V is TRBV27 and J is TRBJ1-3; D call uncertain. This CDR3 has 13 residues. Germline CDR1 and CDR2: MNHEY and SMNVEV (reference sequence). Trimming removed 8 bases at V and 0 bases at J, with 8 bases between. CDR3: CASRRSSGNTIYF. In DNA, the CDR3 is TGTGCCAGCCGGCGTAGCTCTGGAAACACCATATATTTT.

The V and J genes are TRBV20-1 and TRBJ2-7; D remains unclear. The CDR3 is made up of 13 amino acids. The germline V gene encodes CDR1 DFQATT and CDR2 SNEGSKA (reference sequence). V was pared by 1 base and J by 0 bases, with 7 bases between. CDR3 protein: CSARGVTSYEQYF. CDR3 DNA: TGCAGTGCTAGAGGGGTAACCTCCTACGAGCAGTACTTC.

CDR3 coding DNA: TGTGCCAGCAGTCCTAACCGGCGGAGTGGAAACACCATATATTTT. Translation: CASSPNRRSGNTIYF. J is TRBJ1-3 and V is TRBV28, with D hard to call. The CDR3 contains 15 residues. Per the germline V gene, CDR1 is MDHEN and CDR2 is SYDVKM. V was pared by 5 bases and J by 3 bases, with 14 bases between. The complete variable domain, with remaining parts taken from reference TRBV28 and TRBJ1-3, reads DVKVTQSSRYLVKRTGEKVFLECVQDMDHENMFWYRQDPGLGLRLIYFSYDVKMKEKGDIPEGYSVSREKKERFSLILESASTNQTSMYLCASSPNRRSGNTIYFGEGSWLTVV.

The chain employs TRBV29-1 and TRBJ2-7; TRBD2 is a possible D gene (6 bases). Germline CDR1 SQVTM, CDR2 ANQGSEA. Between the trimmed V and J ends, which lost 4 bases and 4 bases, there was a span of 14 bases. CDR3 size: 13 residues. The DNA for the CDR3 is TGCAGCGTTGTCCTGGCGGGGAGGTACGAGCAGTACTTC. Its protein is CSVVLAGRYEQYF.

This clonotype was seen a handful of times. The chain links TRBV11-2 to TRBJ2-1, with 11 bases that match TRBD2. CDR3 size: 19 residues. The V gene's germline CDR1 is SGHAT and CDR2 FQNNGV. After removal of 0 bases from V and 0 bases from J, the junction contained 7 bases not matched to a gene. CDR3 sequence: CASSLELAGVISSYNEQFF. The CDR3 nucleotides read TGTGCCAGCAGCTTAGAACTAGCGGGAGTTATCAGCTCCTACAATGAGCAGTTCTTC.

This rearrangement joins TRBV5-4 to TRBJ2-7; D remains ambiguous. The germline V and J ends were trimmed by 3 bases and 5 bases, with 15 bases remaining between them. The CDR3 sequence is 14 residues long. CDR1 and CDR2 (germline): SGHNT, YYREEE (reference sequence). The CDR3 reads CASSSTSFGNEQYF. The CDR3 region has the DNA TGTGCCAGCAGCTCCACTTCGTTTGGGAACGAGCAGTACTTC.

The chain is built from TRBV20-1 and TRBJ1-1, with 7 bases lining up with TRBD1. Germline-derived CDR1 and CDR2 are DFQATT and SNEGSKA (reference sequence). This CDR3 spans 14 amino acids. Trimming at V came to 5 bases and at J to 0 bases, leaving 6 bases not matched to a gene. The CDR3 region has the DNA TGCAGTGCTCGACAGGGCGGAATGAACACTGAAGCTTTCTTT. This gives the protein CSARQGGMNTEAFF.

Of note for this clonotype: A much larger clone lies one base from this, so it may be a read error. V gene TRBV7-2 combines with J gene TRBJ2-1, with a possible D match to TRBD2 (5 bases). Germline assignment: CDR1 SGHTA and CDR2 FQGNSA. This CDR3 has 18 residues. CDR3 in DNA: TGTGCCAGCAGCTTAAGGACTGGTGTGGGAGTAACCTACAATGAGCGGTTCTTC. Translated, it gives CASSLRTGVGVTYNERFF. The variable domain in full, completed from reference TRBV7-2 and TRBJ2-1, reads GAGVSQSPSNKVTEKGKDVELRCDPISGHTALYWYRQSLGQGLEFLIYFQGNSAPDKSGLPSDRFSAERTGGSVSTLTIQRTQQEDSAVYLCASSLRTGVGVTYNERFFGPGTRLTVL.

This clonotype turned up a few times. The chain has TRBV21-1 and TRBJ2-7; the tabulated D call, TRBD1, remains unverified against the DNA. TRBV21-1 represents a pseudogene. The CDR3 length is 16 residues. CDR3 amino acids: CASSKGRDTSSYEQYF. DNA of the CDR3: TGTGCCAGCAGCAAAGGCCGGGACACCAGCTCCTACGAGCAGTACTTC.